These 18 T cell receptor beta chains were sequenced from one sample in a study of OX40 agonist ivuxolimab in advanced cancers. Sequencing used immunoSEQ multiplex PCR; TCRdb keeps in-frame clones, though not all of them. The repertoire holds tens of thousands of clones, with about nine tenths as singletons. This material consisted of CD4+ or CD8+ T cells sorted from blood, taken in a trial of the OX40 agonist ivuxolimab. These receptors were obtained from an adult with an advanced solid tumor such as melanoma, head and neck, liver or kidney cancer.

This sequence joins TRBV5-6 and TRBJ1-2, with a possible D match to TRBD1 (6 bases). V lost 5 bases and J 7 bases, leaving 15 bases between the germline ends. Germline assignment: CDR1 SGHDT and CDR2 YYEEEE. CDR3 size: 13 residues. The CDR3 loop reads CASREGHTRGYTF. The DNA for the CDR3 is TGTGCCAGCAGGGAGGGACATACCCGTGGCTACACCTTC.

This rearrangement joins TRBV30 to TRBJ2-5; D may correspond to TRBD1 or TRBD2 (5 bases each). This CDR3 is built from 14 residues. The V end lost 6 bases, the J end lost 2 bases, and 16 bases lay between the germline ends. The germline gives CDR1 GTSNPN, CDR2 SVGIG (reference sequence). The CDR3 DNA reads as TGTGCCTGCCAGACTTCGTGGGGGCAAGAGACCCAGTACTTC. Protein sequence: CACQTSWGQETQYF.

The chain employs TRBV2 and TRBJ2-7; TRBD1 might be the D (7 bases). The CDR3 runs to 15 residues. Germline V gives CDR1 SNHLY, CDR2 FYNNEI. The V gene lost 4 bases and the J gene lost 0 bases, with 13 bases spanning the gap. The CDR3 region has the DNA TGTGCCAGCAGTGTAGGTCAGGGGGGCTCCTACGAGCAGTACTTC. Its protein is CASSVGQGGSYEQYF.

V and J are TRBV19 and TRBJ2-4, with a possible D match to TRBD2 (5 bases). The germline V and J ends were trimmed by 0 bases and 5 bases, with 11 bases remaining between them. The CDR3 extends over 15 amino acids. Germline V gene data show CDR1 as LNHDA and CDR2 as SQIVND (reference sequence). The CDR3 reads CASSIDPGVENIQYF. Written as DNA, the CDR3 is TGTGCCAGTAGTATAGATCCCGGGGTTGAAAACATTCAGTACTTC.

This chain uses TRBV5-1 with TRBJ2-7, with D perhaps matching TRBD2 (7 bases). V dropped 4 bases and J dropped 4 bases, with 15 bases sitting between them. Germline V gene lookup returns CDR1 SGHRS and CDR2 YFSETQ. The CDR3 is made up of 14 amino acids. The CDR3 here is CASSPRGGAYEQYF. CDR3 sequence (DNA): TGCGCCAGCAGCCCCAGGGGAGGGGCATACGAGCAGTACTTC.

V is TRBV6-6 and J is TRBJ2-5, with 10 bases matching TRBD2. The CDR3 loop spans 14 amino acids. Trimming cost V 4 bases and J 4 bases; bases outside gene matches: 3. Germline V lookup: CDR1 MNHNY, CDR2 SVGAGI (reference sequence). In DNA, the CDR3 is TGTGCCAGCAGTTCGATAGCGGGGGGAGAGACCCAGTACTTC. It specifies CASSSIAGGETQYF.

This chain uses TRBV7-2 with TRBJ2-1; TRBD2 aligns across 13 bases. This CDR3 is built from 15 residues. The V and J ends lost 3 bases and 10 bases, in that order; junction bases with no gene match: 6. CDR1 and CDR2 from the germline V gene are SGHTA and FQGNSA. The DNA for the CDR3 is TGTGCCAGCAGCTTTAGGACTAGCGGGGGAGGGGAGCAGTTCTTC. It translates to CASSFRTSGGGEQFF.

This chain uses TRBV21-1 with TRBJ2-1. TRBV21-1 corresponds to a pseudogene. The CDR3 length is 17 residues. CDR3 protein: CASSKGGASSSYNEQFF. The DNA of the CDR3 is TGTGCCAGCAGCAAAGGGGGGGCTAGCTCCAGCTACAATGAGCAGTTCTTC.

CDR3 protein: CASSPGNQPQHF. For the CDR3, the DNA is TGTGCCAGCAGCCCCGGGAATCAGCCCCAGCATTTT. This chain connects TRBV13 to TRBJ1-5; the D is unclear. CDR1 PRHDT and CDR2 FYEKMQ come from the germline V gene (reference sequence). The CDR3 consists of 12 residues. Between the trimmed V and J ends, which lost 5 bases and 4 bases, there was a span of 6 bases.

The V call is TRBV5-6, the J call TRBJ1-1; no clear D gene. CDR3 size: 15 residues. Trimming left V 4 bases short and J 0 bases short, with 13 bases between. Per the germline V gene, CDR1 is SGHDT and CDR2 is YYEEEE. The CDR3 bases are TGTGCCAGCAGCCCCGGAGGGAGAATGAACACTGAAGCTTTCTTT. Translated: CASSPGGRMNTEAFF.

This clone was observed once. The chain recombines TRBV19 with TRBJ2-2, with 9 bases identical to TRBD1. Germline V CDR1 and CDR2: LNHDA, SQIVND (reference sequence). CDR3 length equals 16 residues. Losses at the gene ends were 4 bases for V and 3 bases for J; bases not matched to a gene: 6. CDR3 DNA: TGTGCCAGTAGTACCCTGGGACAGGGATACACCGGGGAGCTGTTTTTT. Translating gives CASSTLGQGYTGELFF.

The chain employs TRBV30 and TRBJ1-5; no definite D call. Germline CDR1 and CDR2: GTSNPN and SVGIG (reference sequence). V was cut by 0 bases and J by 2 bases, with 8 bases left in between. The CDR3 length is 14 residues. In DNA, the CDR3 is TGTGCCTGGAGTGTTAGTGGGGGCAATCAGCCCCAGCATTTT. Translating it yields CAWSVSGGNQPQHF.

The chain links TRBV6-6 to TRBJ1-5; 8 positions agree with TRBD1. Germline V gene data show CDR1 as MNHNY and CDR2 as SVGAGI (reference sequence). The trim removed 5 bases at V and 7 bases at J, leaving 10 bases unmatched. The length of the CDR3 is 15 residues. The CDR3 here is CASSTRTGQGQPQHF. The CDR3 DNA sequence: TGTGCCAGCAGTACTCGGACAGGGCAAGGACAGCCCCAGCATTTT.

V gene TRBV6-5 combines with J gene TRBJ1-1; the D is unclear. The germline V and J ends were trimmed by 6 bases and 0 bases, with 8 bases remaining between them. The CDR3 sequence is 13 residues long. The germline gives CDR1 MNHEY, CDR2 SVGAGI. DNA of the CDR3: TGTGCCAGCAGCTATAAAATGAACACTGAAGCTTTCTTT. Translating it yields CASSYKMNTEAFF.

CDR3 bases: TGTGCCAGCAGCTTAGGGTTCGGAGCTAGCGGGGCATACGAGCAGTACTTC. It is translated as CASSLGFGASGAYEQYF. This chain connects TRBV7-9 to TRBJ2-7; 9 bases are shared with TRBD2. The CDR3 covers 17 residues. J gave up 4 bases and V 1 base, and 11 bases lay outside the gene matches. The germline V gene has CDR1 SEHNR and CDR2 FQNEAQ (reference sequence).

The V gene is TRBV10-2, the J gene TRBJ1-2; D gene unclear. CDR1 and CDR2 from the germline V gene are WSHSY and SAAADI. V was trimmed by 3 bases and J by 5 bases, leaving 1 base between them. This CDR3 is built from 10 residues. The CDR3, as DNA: TGCGCCAGCAGTGAATATGGCTACACCTTC. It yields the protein CASSEYGYTF.

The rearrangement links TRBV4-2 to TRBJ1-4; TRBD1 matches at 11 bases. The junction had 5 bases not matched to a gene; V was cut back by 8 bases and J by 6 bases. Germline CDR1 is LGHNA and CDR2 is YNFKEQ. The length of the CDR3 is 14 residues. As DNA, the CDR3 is TGTGCCAGCGGACAGGGGGCGCGGGATGAAAAACTGTTTTTT. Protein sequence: CASGQGARDEKLFF.

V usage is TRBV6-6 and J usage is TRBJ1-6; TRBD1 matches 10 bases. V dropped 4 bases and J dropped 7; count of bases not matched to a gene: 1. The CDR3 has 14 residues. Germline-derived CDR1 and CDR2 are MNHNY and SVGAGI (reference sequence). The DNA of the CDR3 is TGTGCCAGCAGTTTGGGACAGGGGAATTCACCCCTCCACTTT. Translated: CASSLGQGNSPLHF.